This T cell receptor beta chain was sequenced during a study of beta chain features in type 1 diabetes. Notes on the study in general: It was possible that PCR favored shorter templates, equally so in patients and controls. TCRB rearrangement may or may not be influenced by HLA type; here this remained unresolved.

This clone turned up a few times. The antigen is undetermined. Reverse transcribing all isolated RNA meant expressed TCRB transcripts were sequenced. The data were produced by immunoSEQ multiplex PCR, yet TCRdb's version contains in-frame clones alone and is incomplete. The sample includes over 700,000 clones, roughly a sixth seen only once; the top ten take around 0.02%. The clonotype originates from a young woman in good health. Sequencing was performed on naive CD4+ T cells from blood.

In DNA, the CDR3 is TGTGCCAGCAGCTTAAGTTCCGCTAACGAGCAGTACTTC. It encodes CASSLSSANEQYF. The V and J genes are TRBV7-3 and TRBJ2-7; D is uncertain. Germline CDR1 reads SGHTA; CDR2 reads FQGTGA. The ends were cut back, 1 base at V and 5 bases at J, with 9 bases in the middle. The CDR3 runs to 13 residues.